A selection of T cell receptor beta chains follows, all from one sample in a study of blood T cells in healthy people across ages. TCRdb recomputed calls from the 5' RACE reads with MiXCR, one row per CDR3 protein. There are about 800,000 distinct CDR3 sequences in the sample; 25% occur only once, and approximately 4% lies in the top ten. These data were also reused for a study on T cells of mothers and their children.

The sample taken for sequencing was blood. These receptor sequences come from a boy aged 5-17 years in good health. Both conserved end residues are part of each CDR3. The D gene is left open where the match is weak. The listing skips clone size in some rows; elsewhere it reads once, few, many or a size class.

clone_size: .; cdr3_length: 15; d_call: .; v_call: TRBV6-5; j_call: TRBJ2-2; cdr3_aa: CASSFKGGGTGELFF; cdr3_nt: TGTGCCAGCAGTTTCAAGGGGGGGGGCACCGGGGAGCTGTTTTTT
clone_size: .; cdr3_length: 13; d_call: .; v_call: TRBV30; j_call: TRBJ2-1; cdr3_aa: CAWSLPGYNEQFF; cdr3_nt: TGTGCCTGGAGTCTTCCAGGGTACAATGAGCAGTTCTTC
clone_size: few; cdr3_length: 14; d_call: TRBD2; v_call: TRBV6-6; j_call: TRBJ2-3; cdr3_aa: CASRDSGSTDTQCF; cdr3_nt: TGTGCCAGCAGGGATAGCGGGAGCACAGATACGCAGTGTTTT
clone_size: .; cdr3_length: 14; d_call: .; v_call: TRBV4-2; j_call: TRBJ2-1; cdr3_aa: CASSQVVLNNEQFF; cdr3_nt: TGTGCCAGCAGCCAAGTGGTCCTCAACAATGAGCAGTTCTTC
clone_size: few; cdr3_length: 14; d_call: .; v_call: TRBV6-6; j_call: TRBJ1-5; cdr3_aa: CASSYSQGNQPQHF; cdr3_nt: TGTGCCAGCAGTTACTCCCAGGGAAATCAGCCCCAGCATTTT
clone_size: few; cdr3_length: 11; d_call: TRBD1; v_call: TRBV19; j_call: TRBJ2-7; cdr3_aa: CASGGADEQYF; cdr3_nt: TGTGCCTCAGGGGGCGCGGACGAGCAGTACTTC
clone_size: .; cdr3_length: 13; d_call: .; v_call: TRBV3-1; j_call: TRBJ2-7; cdr3_aa: CASSQVELHEQYF; cdr3_nt: TGTGCCAGCAGCCAGGTTGAGCTTCACGAGCAGTACTTC
clone_size: .; cdr3_length: 14; d_call: .; v_call: TRBV6-1; j_call: TRBJ2-7; cdr3_aa: CASSEGTLVYEQYF; cdr3_nt: TGTGCCAGCAGTGAGGGCACACTAGTTTACGAGCAGTACTTC
clone_size: .; cdr3_length: 13; d_call: .; v_call: TRBV2; j_call: TRBJ1-2; cdr3_aa: CATPSKQGSDYTF; cdr3_nt: TGTGCCACACCAAGCAAACAGGGATCTGACTACACCTTC
clone_size: few; cdr3_length: 17; d_call: .; v_call: TRBV25-1; j_call: TRBJ2-7; cdr3_aa: CASSDVFGAGEIYEQYF; cdr3_nt: TGTGCCAGCAGTGACGTGTTTGGGGCAGGAGAAATCTACGAGCAGTACTTC
clone_size: .; cdr3_length: 16; d_call: TRBD1; v_call: TRBV4-2; j_call: TRBJ2-7; cdr3_aa: CASSPAMGQGPLEQYF; cdr3_nt: TGTGCCAGCAGCCCTGCTATGGGACAGGGTCCCCTCGAGCAGTACTTC
clone_size: few; cdr3_length: 15; d_call: TRBD1; v_call: TRBV6-5; j_call: TRBJ1-2; cdr3_aa: CASRDRDRGLFGYTF; cdr3_nt: TGTGCCAGCAGGGACCGGGACAGGGGGCTTTTTGGCTACACCTTC
clone_size: few; cdr3_length: 17; d_call: TRBD2; v_call: TRBV7-3; j_call: TRBJ2-1; cdr3_aa: CASSPPRLAGEVGEQFF; cdr3_nt: TGTGCCAGCAGCCCGCCCAGACTAGCGGGAGAGGTTGGTGAGCAGTTCTTC
clone_size: few; cdr3_length: 19; d_call: TRBD1; v_call: TRBV11-2; j_call: TRBJ2-3; cdr3_aa: CASSLDLPGTVGGSDTQYF; cdr3_nt: TGTGCCAGCAGCTTAGATCTTCCCGGGACAGTAGGAGGATCAGATACGCAGTATTTT
clone_size: .; cdr3_length: 17; d_call: TRBD2; v_call: TRBV5-5; j_call: TRBJ2-2; cdr3_aa: CASSPGLAGTQAAELFF; cdr3_nt: TGTGCCAGCAGCCCGGGACTAGCGGGAACCCAAGCCGCGGAGCTGTTTTTT
clone_size: few; cdr3_length: 16; d_call: .; v_call: TRBV7-2; j_call: TRBJ2-5; cdr3_aa: CASSPVRQGGVETQYF; cdr3_nt: TGTGCCAGCAGCCCAGTCCGACAGGGAGGTGTAGAGACCCAGTACTTC
clone_size: .; cdr3_length: 13; d_call: TRBD1; v_call: TRBV4-2; j_call: TRBJ2-1; cdr3_aa: CASSQLRTGLLFF; cdr3_nt: TGTGCCAGCAGCCAACTAAGGACAGGTCTGTTGTTCTTC
clone_size: once; cdr3_length: 12; d_call: .; v_call: TRBV6-2/TRBV6-3; j_call: TRBJ2-5; cdr3_aa: CASSYFVGEQYF; cdr3_nt: TGTGCCAGCAGTTATTTCGTAGGAGAGCAGTACTTC
clone_size: few; cdr3_length: 11; d_call: .; v_call: TRBV28; j_call: TRBJ1-2; cdr3_aa: CASSLGRGYAF; cdr3_nt: TGTGCCAGCAGCCTGGGCCGAGGCTACGCCTTC
clone_size: .; cdr3_length: 14; d_call: .; v_call: TRBV6-5; j_call: TRBJ2-7; cdr3_aa: CASRDSLSPYEQYF; cdr3_nt: TGTGCCAGCAGGGACAGTTTAAGTCCCTACGAGCAGTACTTC
clone_size: .; cdr3_length: 12; d_call: TRBD1; v_call: TRBV29-1; j_call: TRBJ2-3; cdr3_aa: CSVGTGADTQYF; cdr3_nt: TGCAGCGTTGGAACAGGGGCAGATACGCAGTATTTT
clone_size: few; cdr3_length: 13; d_call: .; v_call: TRBV4-3; j_call: TRBJ1-2; cdr3_aa: CASSVSRALGYTF; cdr3_nt: TGCGCCAGCTCGGTGAGCAGGGCTCTTGGCTACACCTTC
clone_size: few; cdr3_length: 13; d_call: .; v_call: TRBV12-3/TRBV12-4; j_call: TRBJ1-3; cdr3_aa: CASGKDTGNTIYF; cdr3_nt: TGTGCCAGCGGGAAAGACACCGGAAACACCATATATTTT
clone_size: few; cdr3_length: 12; d_call: .; v_call: TRBV29-1; j_call: TRBJ1-1; cdr3_aa: CSVEDLFTEAFF; cdr3_nt: TGCAGCGTTGAAGATTTGTTCACTGAAGCTTTCTTT
clone_size: .; cdr3_length: 16; d_call: .; v_call: TRBV7-8; j_call: TRBJ1-2; cdr3_aa: CASSLGWRRVPYGYTF; cdr3_nt: TGTGCCAGCAGCTTAGGTTGGAGGCGGGTCCCCTATGGCTACACCTTC
clone_size: .; cdr3_length: 13; d_call: .; v_call: TRBV7-6; j_call: TRBJ1-4; cdr3_aa: CASGGFGNEKLFF; cdr3_nt: TGTGCCAGCGGGGGCTTTGGGAACGAAAAACTGTTTTTT
clone_size: many; cdr3_length: 15; d_call: TRBD2; v_call: TRBV24-1; j_call: TRBJ2-3; cdr3_aa: CATSDFSTSGITQYF; cdr3_nt: TGTGCCACCAGTGATTTTTCGACTAGCGGGATCACGCAGTATTTT
clone_size: many; cdr3_length: 14; d_call: .; v_call: TRBV9; j_call: TRBJ2-5; cdr3_aa: CASSDPGLRETQYF; cdr3_nt: TGTGCCAGCAGCGACCCGGGACTCAGGGAGACCCAGTACTTC
clone_size: .; cdr3_length: 14; d_call: .; v_call: TRBV7-3; j_call: TRBJ2-3; cdr3_aa: CASSLRLYTDTQYF; cdr3_nt: TGTGCCAGCAGCTTAAGACTGTACACAGATACGCAGTATTTT
clone_size: few; cdr3_length: 13; d_call: TRBD1; v_call: TRBV5-1; j_call: TRBJ1-1; cdr3_aa: CASSVRQGAEAFF; cdr3_nt: TGCGCCAGCAGCGTCAGACAGGGCGCGGAAGCTTTCTTT
clone_size: few; cdr3_length: 13; d_call: TRBD1; v_call: TRBV20-1; j_call: TRBJ2-3; cdr3_aa: CSARTGSTDTQYF; cdr3_nt: TGCAGTGCTAGGACAGGGAGCACAGATACGCAGTATTTT
clone_size: .; cdr3_length: 15; d_call: .; v_call: TRBV6-5; j_call: TRBJ2-1; cdr3_aa: CASKSPGPPYNEQFF; cdr3_nt: TGTGCCAGCAAGAGCCCAGGGCCTCCCTACAATGAGCAGTTCTTC
clone_size: .; cdr3_length: 16; d_call: .; v_call: TRBV2; j_call: TRBJ2-4; cdr3_aa: CASNLDRTGTKNIQYF; cdr3_nt: TGTGCCAGCAACCTAGACAGGACGGGGACCAAAAACATTCAGTACTTC
clone_size: .; cdr3_length: 16; d_call: TRBD2; v_call: TRBV6-1; j_call: TRBJ2-7; cdr3_aa: CASRADAAGVVYEQYF; cdr3_nt: TGTGCCAGCAGGGCCGACGCAGCGGGAGTAGTTTACGAGCAGTACTTC
clone_size: .; cdr3_length: 14; d_call: .; v_call: TRBV7-2; j_call: TRBJ2-2; cdr3_aa: CASSVRGGTGELFF; cdr3_nt: TGTGCCAGCAGCGTCAGGGGGGGCACCGGGGAGCTGTTTTTT
clone_size: .; cdr3_length: 14; d_call: .; v_call: TRBV4-1; j_call: TRBJ2-7; cdr3_aa: CASSHRTDSYEQYF; cdr3_nt: TGCGCCAGCAGCCACCGGACGGACTCCTACGAGCAGTACTTC
clone_size: few; cdr3_length: 18; d_call: TRBD2; v_call: TRBV7-8; j_call: TRBJ2-4; cdr3_aa: CASSLGGGARNSRDIQYF; cdr3_nt: TGTGCCAGCAGCTTAGGCGGGGGGGCCCGAAATAGCCGGGACATTCAGTACTTC
clone_size: few; cdr3_length: 14; d_call: .; v_call: TRBV6-2/TRBV6-3; j_call: TRBJ1-5; cdr3_aa: CASSYRQNNQPQHF; cdr3_nt: TGTGCCAGCAGTTACCGGCAGAACAATCAGCCCCAGCATTTT
clone_size: many; cdr3_length: 11; d_call: .; v_call: TRBV7-9; j_call: TRBJ2-7; cdr3_aa: CASTDVYEQYF; cdr3_nt: TGTGCCAGCACAGATGTCTACGAGCAGTACTTC
clone_size: .; cdr3_length: 14; d_call: TRBD2; v_call: TRBV2; j_call: TRBJ2-5; cdr3_aa: CASNTSGIQETQYF; cdr3_nt: TGTGCCAGCAATACTAGCGGAATACAAGAGACCCAGTACTTC
clone_size: .; cdr3_length: 15; d_call: TRBD1; v_call: TRBV5-1; j_call: TRBJ1-4; cdr3_aa: CASSFPDRDRGKLFF; cdr3_nt: TGCGCCAGCAGCTTCCCCGACAGGGATCGGGGAAAACTGTTTTTT
clone_size: few; cdr3_length: 13; d_call: TRBD1; v_call: TRBV19; j_call: TRBJ2-1; cdr3_aa: CASSGHRGNEQFF; cdr3_nt: TGTGCCAGTAGTGGCCACAGGGGAAATGAGCAGTTCTTC
clone_size: few; cdr3_length: 16; d_call: TRBD1; v_call: TRBV29-1; j_call: TRBJ2-5; cdr3_aa: CSVERGTGGAGETQYF; cdr3_nt: TGCAGCGTTGAAAGGGGGACAGGGGGCGCGGGAGAGACCCAGTACTTC
clone_size: few; cdr3_length: 13; d_call: .; v_call: TRBV2; j_call: TRBJ2-7; cdr3_aa: CASSGSRGYEQYF; cdr3_nt: TGTGCCAGCAGTGGATCCAGGGGTTACGAGCAGTACTTC
clone_size: .; cdr3_length: 14; d_call: TRBD1; v_call: TRBV5-1; j_call: TRBJ1-6; cdr3_aa: CASSPTGENSPLHF; cdr3_nt: TGCGCCAGCAGCCCGACAGGGGAAAATTCACCCCTCCACTTT
clone_size: .; cdr3_length: 15; d_call: TRBD2; v_call: TRBV20-1; j_call: TRBJ2-2; cdr3_aa: CSARAGTSVTGELFF; cdr3_nt: TGCAGTGCTAGGGCCGGGACTAGCGTCACCGGGGAGCTGTTTTTT
clone_size: few; cdr3_length: 14; d_call: .; v_call: TRBV3-1; j_call: TRBJ2-7; cdr3_aa: CASSPFYSEYEQYF; cdr3_nt: TGTGCCAGCAGCCCTTTCTATTCCGAATACGAGCAGTACTTC
clone_size: .; cdr3_length: 13; d_call: .; v_call: TRBV30; j_call: TRBJ1-1; cdr3_aa: CAWVTDANTEAFF; cdr3_nt: TGTGCCTGGGTCACGGACGCTAACACTGAAGCTTTCTTT
clone_size: .; cdr3_length: 13; d_call: TRBD2; v_call: TRBV29-1; j_call: TRBJ2-5; cdr3_aa: CSVVASGTETQYF; cdr3_nt: TGCAGCGTTGTAGCCAGCGGGACCGAGACCCAGTACTTC
clone_size: .; cdr3_length: 14; d_call: .; v_call: TRBV5-5; j_call: TRBJ2-5; cdr3_aa: CASSLAEYQETQYF; cdr3_nt: TGTGCCAGCAGCCTGGCTGAATACCAAGAGACCCAGTACTTC
clone_size: few; cdr3_length: 16; d_call: TRBD2; v_call: TRBV11-2; j_call: TRBJ2-1; cdr3_aa: CASSSQTSGREIEQFF; cdr3_nt: TGTGCCAGCAGCTCCCAAACTAGCGGGAGGGAGATTGAGCAGTTCTTC
clone_size: .; cdr3_length: 17; d_call: TRBD1; v_call: TRBV12-3/TRBV12-4; j_call: TRBJ2-1; cdr3_aa: CASSLKRTGTGHNEQFF; cdr3_nt: TGTGCCAGCAGTCTAAAAAGAACCGGGACAGGGCACAATGAGCAGTTCTTC
clone_size: many; cdr3_length: 16; d_call: .; v_call: TRBV11-2; j_call: TRBJ2-5; cdr3_aa: CASSLGRQGSQETQYF; cdr3_nt: TGTGCCAGCAGCTTAGGGAGGCAGGGTTCACAAGAGACCCAGTACTTC
clone_size: .; cdr3_length: 14; d_call: TRBD1; v_call: TRBV20-1; j_call: TRBJ1-1; cdr3_aa: CSARWDRENTEAFF; cdr3_nt: TGCAGTGCTAGATGGGACAGGGAGAACACTGAAGCTTTCTTT
clone_size: .; cdr3_length: 17; d_call: TRBD1; v_call: TRBV5-1; j_call: TRBJ2-1; cdr3_aa: CASRPDRGPPSYNEQFF; cdr3_nt: TGCGCCAGCAGGCCGGACAGGGGGCCTCCGTCCTACAATGAGCAGTTCTTC
clone_size: few; cdr3_length: 13; d_call: TRBD1; v_call: TRBV11-2; j_call: TRBJ2-5; cdr3_aa: CASSTGVEETQYF; cdr3_nt: TGTGCCAGCAGCACAGGGGTGGAAGAGACCCAGTACTTC
clone_size: few; cdr3_length: 13; d_call: .; v_call: TRBV6-5; j_call: TRBJ1-6; cdr3_aa: CASGPPGPSPLHF; cdr3_nt: TGTGCCAGCGGTCCCCCGGGACCATCACCCCTCCACTTT
clone_size: .; cdr3_length: 13; d_call: .; v_call: TRBV28; j_call: TRBJ1-2; cdr3_aa: CASRPTSGHSYTF; cdr3_nt: TGTGCCAGCCGACCCACGTCCGGGCATAGCTACACCTTC